One sample yielded the 32 T cell receptor beta chains listed below, sequenced in a study of blood T cell repertoires in COVID-19. TCRdb's table, derived via immunoSEQ multiplex PCR, lists solely in-frame clones and lacks some. Altogether about 160,000 clones are present, about 80% being singletons, with the ten largest covering around 7%. The sample comprised peripheral blood. Receptors were obtained from a middle-aged woman with COVID-19, enrolled during active disease.

V usage is TRBV30 and J usage is TRBJ2-2; TRBD1 agrees at 9 bases. Germline V gives CDR1 GTSNPN, CDR2 SVGIG (reference sequence). This CDR3 has 15 residues. J gave up 6 bases and V 2 bases, and 7 bases lay outside the gene matches. In DNA, the CDR3 is TGTGCCTGGAGTCAAGGGACAGGGACGGCCGGGGAGCTGTTTTTT. Its translation: CAWSQGTGTAGELFF.

V gene TRBV10-3 combines with J gene TRBJ1-4; no reliable D call. V gave up 10 bases and J gave up 1 base, with 22 bases separating them. Germline CDR1 and CDR2: ENHRY and SYGVKD. The CDR3 length is 17 residues. CDR3 amino acids: CATGVRGGSGTNEKLFF. The CDR3, as DNA: TGTGCCACCGGAGTACGGGGAGGGTCTGGAACTAATGAAAAACTGTTTTTT.

The gene calls are TRBV5-1 and TRBJ2-2; 15 bases map to TRBD2. Germline CDR1 reads SGHRS; CDR2 reads YFSETQ. CDR3 length: 18 amino acids. V shed 3 bases and J 5 bases; nucleotides not matched to a gene: 8. CDR3 nucleotide sequence: TGCGCCAGCAGCTCAGGACTAGCGGGAGGGTCTTCAACCGGGGAGCTGTTTTTT. Its translation is CASSSGLAGGSSTGELFF.

V gene TRBV24-1 combines with J gene TRBJ2-1, with 7 bases identical to TRBD1. The CDR3 has 15 amino acids. Looked up from germline, CDR1 is KGHDR and CDR2 is SFDVKD. V dropped 7 bases and J dropped 8; count of bases not matched to a gene: 13. CDR3 sequence reads: CATRTPPRQGHEQFF. As DNA, the CDR3 is TGTGCCACCAGGACCCCCCCCCGACAGGGCCATGAGCAGTTCTTC.

The V gene is TRBV7-9, the J gene TRBJ2-5; TRBD2 aligns across 11 bases. The CDR3 is 15 amino acids. Germline values: CDR1 SEHNR, CDR2 FQNEAQ (reference sequence). The V gene end was trimmed by 3 bases and the J gene end by 3 bases; junction bases not matched to a gene: 3. CDR3 bases: TGTGCCAGCAGCTTTAGCGGGAGGGTGGAAGAGACCCAGTACTTC. As protein: CASSFSGRVEETQYF.

This clone was found once. The gene calls are TRBV10-2 and TRBJ2-1; the match to TRBD2 covers 9 bases. The length of the CDR3 is 19 residues. Trimming took 5 bases from V and 7 from J; bases not matched to a gene: 21. Germline CDR1 is WSHSY and CDR2 is SAAADI. Here the CDR3 reads CASSSPGLAGIVRGNEQFF. The DNA of the CDR3 is TGCGCCAGCAGTTCCCCCGGGCTAGCGGGAATAGTACGTGGGAATGAGCAGTTCTTC.

This clone was seen a few times. The sample has other DNA sequences that encode this CDR3 too. The rearrangement links TRBV19 to TRBJ2-2; no reliable D call. Germline CDR1 and CDR2: LNHDA and SQIVND (reference sequence). Trimming took 3 bases from V and 2 from J, leaving 7 bases between them. The CDR3 has 14 residues. The CDR3 DNA is TGTGCCAGTAGTATTACAGCAAACACCGGGGAGCTGTTTTTT. Protein sequence: CASSITANTGELFF.

CDR3 nucleotides: TGCGCCAGCAGCCAAGCCCTAGCCGGACTCTACAATGAGCAGTTCTTC. Protein product: CASSQALAGLYNEQFF. This chain links TRBV4-1 with TRBJ2-1; TRBD2 is a possible D gene (5 bases). V shed 1 base and J shed 3 bases, with 13 bases lying between them. The CDR3 is 16 amino acids. Per the germline V gene, CDR1 is MGHRA and CDR2 is YSYEKL.

Worth noting for this clone: The DNA is omitted, as the CDR3 cannot be located on it reliably, and the CDR3 follows TCRdb's listing. V usage is TRBV12-2 and J usage is TRBJ2-6; whether TRBD2, the table's D call, matches the DNA was not checked. TRBV12-2 is an annotated pseudogene. Counting both end residues, the CDR3 totals 18 amino acids. The CDR3 here is CASRPVGAGTSGANVLTF.

This sequence joins TRBV27 and TRBJ2-1; 7 bases are shared with TRBD2. The ends lost 2 bases at V and 4 bases at J; junction bases unmatched: 5. Germline-derived CDR1 and CDR2 are MNHEY and SMNVEV (reference sequence). This CDR3 has 15 amino acids. This chain's CDR3 is CASSLSGTIYNEQFF. The CDR3 nucleotides read TGTGCCAGCAGTTTAAGCGGGACGATATACAATGAGCAGTTCTTC.

The chain is built from TRBV29-1 and TRBJ2-5; no reliable D call. V gave up 8 bases and J gave up 0 bases, with 10 bases separating them. Germline V gene lookup returns CDR1 SQVTM and CDR2 ANQGSEA. This CDR3 comprises 12 residues. The CDR3 DNA reads TGCAGCACAACGCACAACCAAGAGACCCAGTACTTC. This sequence encodes CSTTHNQETQYF.

V gene TRBV27 combines with J gene TRBJ1-2, with 7 bases lining up with TRBD1. The J segment lost 3 bases and the V segment lost 6 bases, leaving 10 bases of the junction unmatched. The CDR3 has 15 amino acids. The V gene's germline CDR1 is MNHEY and CDR2 SMNVEV (reference sequence). The CDR3 spells CASRETDRPYYGYTF. The CDR3 DNA follows: TGTGCCAGCAGGGAGACGGACAGGCCCTACTATGGCTACACCTTC.

The J gene is TRBJ1-1, the V gene TRBV19; 10 bases are a match to TRBD1. Germline CDR1 LNHDA, CDR2 SQIVND (reference sequence). This CDR3 contains 14 residues. V was clipped by 10 bases and J by 4 bases; unmatched bases: 9. The CDR3 DNA follows: TGTGCCACCCGGAGACAGGGGGCGTTCACTGAAGCTTTCTTT. Encoded protein: CATRRQGAFTEAFF. Combining the CDR3 with reference TRBV19 and TRBJ1-1 gives the whole variable domain DGGITQSPKYLFRKEGQNVTLSCEQNLNHDAMYWYRQDPGQGLRLIYYSQIVNDFQKGDIAEGYSVSREKKESFPLTVTSAQKNPTAFYLCATRRQGAFTEAFFGQGTRLTVV.

This clone was recorded once. In nucleotides, the CDR3 is TGTGCCAGCAGCCCCCAGGTGGACAGCGCCTATTCGGCCCAGCATTTT. Residues: CASSPQVDSAYSAQHF. The V and J genes are TRBV9 and TRBJ1-5; D might be TRBD1 (6 bases). Germline loops: CDR1 SGDLS, CDR2 YYNGEE. The length of the CDR3 is 16 residues. The V end lost 4 bases, the J end lost 11 bases, and 25 bases lay between the germline ends.

The rearrangement links TRBV12-3 or TRBV12-4 to TRBJ2-5, with D possibly matching TRBD2 (6 bases). CDR3 length equals 11 residues. Trimming removed 6 bases from V and 7 bases from J, with 9 bases in between. CDR3 bases: TGTGCCAGCAGCCGTAGCGGGACCCAGTACTTC. Amino acids: CASSRSGTQYF.

The chain combines TRBV5-8 with TRBJ2-1; 7 bases match TRBD1. There are 14 residues in the CDR3. J gave up 7 bases and V 5 bases, and 9 bases lay outside the gene matches. Germline CDR1 and CDR2: SGHTS and YDEGEE. CDR3 sequence (DNA): TGTGCCAGCAGGGAACAGGGGCCAATGAATGAGCAGTTCTTC. Translation: CASREQGPMNEQFF. Drawing the rest from reference TRBV5-8 and TRBJ2-1, the complete variable domain is EAGVTQSPTHLIKTRGQQATLRCSPISGHTSVYWYQQALGLGLQFLLWYDEGEERNRGNFPPRFSGRQFPNYSSELNVNALELEDSALYLCASREQGPMNEQFFGPGTRLTVL.

The CDR3 here is CASRLIRGHEQFF. In nucleotides, the CDR3 is TGTGCCAGCCGACTTATCAGGGGGCATGAGCAGTTCTTC. The chain couples TRBV2 to TRBJ2-1; TRBD1 aligns across 8 bases. V lost 8 bases, J lost 8 bases, and 8 bases stayed unmatched. The CDR3 is made up of 13 amino acids. Germline V gene data show CDR1 as SNHLY and CDR2 as FYNNEI.

J is TRBJ1-1 and V is TRBV4-1; no clear D gene. Trimming removed 1 base from V and 3 bases from J, with 12 bases in between. The CDR3 contains 15 residues. Looked up from germline, CDR1 is MGHRA and CDR2 is YSYEKL. This CDR3 reads CASSQGGDFDTEAFF. The CDR3 DNA is TGCGCCAGCAGCCAAGGCGGGGATTTCGACACTGAAGCTTTCTTT.

The chain employs TRBV28 and TRBJ2-7; D may be TRBD1 (6 bases). The CDR3 has 15 amino acids. The V end was cut by 2 bases, the J end by 3 bases, with 14 bases between. Looked up from germline, CDR1 is MDHEN and CDR2 is SYDVKM. Here the CDR3 reads CASSLTQGNFYEQYF. CDR3 in DNA: TGTGCCAGCAGTTTAACACAGGGCAACTTCTACGAGCAGTACTTC.

The gene calls are TRBV11-2 and TRBJ2-2; 8 nucleotides line up with TRBD2. Germline loops: CDR1 SGHAT, CDR2 FQNNGV. This CDR3 is built from 16 residues. V lost 3 bases and J lost 6; bases outside the gene matches: 9. CDR3 amino acids: CASSFLSGGGAGELFF. The CDR3 region has the DNA TGTGCCAGCAGCTTCCTGAGCGGGGGCGGGGCCGGGGAGCTGTTTTTT.

The chain links TRBV7-2 to TRBJ2-5; D unresolved. The CDR3 has 13 amino acids. Germline V gene sequence: CDR1 SGHTA, CDR2 FQGNSA. V lost 2 bases and J 6 bases, leaving 10 bases between the germline ends. CDR3 amino acids: CASSLLGLQTQYF. CDR3 coding DNA: TGTGCCAGCAGCTTACTAGGTTTACAGACCCAGTACTTC.

The chain combines TRBV29-1 with TRBJ2-2, with 9 bases aligning to TRBD1. Trimming took 6 bases from V and 5 from J; bases not matched to a gene: 4. Looked up from germline, CDR1 is SQVTM and CDR2 is ANQGSEA. The CDR3 is made up of 13 amino acids. CDR3 protein: CSVDRGGTGELFF. For the CDR3, the DNA is TGCAGCGTAGACAGGGGGGGGACCGGGGAGCTGTTTTTT.

The chain uses TRBV11-1 and TRBJ2-3; 10 nucleotides line up with TRBD1. V was pared by 7 bases and J by 5 bases, with 9 bases of the junction left unmatched. CDR1 is SGHAT, CDR2 FQDESV, per germline (reference sequence). CDR3 size: 15 residues. Here the CDR3 reads CASKSGTGVLDTQYF. DNA of the CDR3: TGTGCCAGCAAATCCGGGACAGGGGTTTTAGATACGCAGTATTTT.

The V gene is TRBV29-1, the J gene TRBJ2-3; 8 bases line up with TRBD1. CDR1 is SQVTM and CDR2 is ANQGSEA in the germline V gene. The junction had 6 bases not matched to a gene; V was cut back by 4 bases and J by 0 bases. The length of the CDR3 is 15 residues. The CDR3 region has the DNA TGCAGCGTTGCCGGGACAGGAGCTAGCACAGATACGCAGTATTTT. This sequence encodes CSVAGTGASTDTQYF.

This CDR3 reads CSARLYNEQFF. CDR3 nucleotide sequence: TGCAGTGCTAGACTCTACAATGAGCAGTTCTTC. The gene calls are TRBV20-1 and TRBJ2-1; no reliable D call. With 2 bases removed from V and 3 bases from J, the gap between germline ends came to 2 bases. CDR3 length: 11 residues. CDR1 and CDR2 (germline): DFQATT, SNEGSKA (reference sequence).

This clone was counted between two and nine times. The chain couples TRBV25-1 to TRBJ1-5; 9 bases fit TRBD1. The CDR3 covers 16 residues. Germline lookup yields CDR1 MGHDK and CDR2 SYGVNS. Losses at the gene ends were 6 bases for V and 8 bases for J; bases not matched to a gene: 14. CDR3 amino acids: CASRPTDRGFREPQHF. The CDR3 coding sequence is TGTGCCAGCAGGCCAACGGACAGGGGATTTAGGGAGCCCCAGCATTTT.

This chain joins TRBV10-3 and TRBJ2-1; 10 bases are a match to TRBD2. Germline values: CDR1 ENHRY, CDR2 SYGVKD. This CDR3 has 17 residues. After removal of 4 bases from V and 0 bases from J, the junction contained 6 bases not matched to a gene. Here the CDR3 reads CAISGTSGQVSYNEQFF. The CDR3 coding sequence is TGTGCCATCAGTGGGACTAGCGGTCAGGTCTCCTACAATGAGCAGTTCTTC.

This clone was picked up many times. Distinct nucleotide sequences in the sample also encode this CDR3. The chain couples TRBV19 to TRBJ2-7; a possible D gene is TRBD2 (5 bases). The length of the CDR3 is 14 residues. Trimming cost V 1 base and J 3 bases, with 10 bases left between them. In germline, CDR1 is LNHDA, CDR2 SQIVND (reference sequence). This chain's CDR3 is CASSIGLRGYEQYF. CDR3 in DNA: TGTGCCAGTAGTATAGGGCTACGGGGCTACGAGCAGTACTTC.

This clone has more than one count but fewer than ten. The chain recombines TRBV19 with TRBJ2-1; a possible D gene is TRBD2 (6 bases). V lost 4 bases, J lost 9 bases, and 16 bases lay in between. There are 14 residues in the CDR3. Per germline, CDR1 LNHDA and CDR2 SQIVND (reference sequence). The DNA of the CDR3 is TGTGCCAGTAGTAAGGTTTGGGGGACTGTTGAGCAGTTCTTC. It specifies CASSKVWGTVEQFF.

V and J are TRBV7-8 and TRBJ2-7, with 8 bases that match TRBD2. The length of the CDR3 is 14 residues. Germline CDR1 SGHVS, CDR2 FQNEAQ. The V and J ends lost 4 bases and 3 bases, in that order; junction bases with no gene match: 5. As DNA, the CDR3 is TGTGCCAGCAGCTCCACTAGCGGCGGCTACGAGCAGTACTTC. It encodes CASSSTSGGYEQYF.

The chain links TRBV6-5 to TRBJ2-1; 11 nucleotides align to TRBD2. The V gene's germline CDR1 is MNHEY and CDR2 SVGAGI. V gave up 7 bases and J gave up 4 bases; unmatched junction bases: 6. This CDR3 comprises 15 residues. CDR3: CASTRLAGPYNEQFF. As DNA, the CDR3 is TGTGCCAGCACCCGACTAGCGGGGCCATACAATGAGCAGTTCTTC.

This clone has just a few counts. The V call is TRBV18, the J call TRBJ2-5; the D gene is possibly TRBD1 (5 bases). Between the trimmed V and J ends, which lost 5 bases and 1 base, there was a span of 8 bases. CDR3 length: 13 amino acids. Germline CDR1 is KGHSH and CDR2 is LQKENI. Here the CDR3 DNA reads TGTGCCAGCTCAGACAGACCCCAAGAGACCCAGTACTTC. Translation: CASSDRPQETQYF.